The sequence of this T cell receptor (beta chain) was determined in a study of identical twins. Via MiXCR, TCRdb re-called the 5' RACE reads, giving one row per CDR3 protein. The sample has about 920,000 distinct CDR3 sequences; 9% to 15% are singletons. The V and J ends lost 5 bases and 7 bases respectively, with 14 bases between them. This CDR3 spans 14 amino acids. Germline CDR1 MDHEN, CDR2 SYDVKM. This clonotype has a count of ten or more. These data were also filed under a second study, of yellow fever vaccine responses in identical twins.

This sequence was found in a woman aged 18-29 years in good health. The chain couples TRBV28 to TRBJ1-4; D possibly corresponds to TRBD1 (6 bases). Source material: PBMCs. CDR3 DNA sequence: TGTGCCAGCAGTAAGGGGGGGATATTTGAAAAACTGTTTTTT. Translated: CASSKGGIFEKLFF.